Shown below are 7 T cell receptor beta chains from a single sample sequenced in a study of blood T cell repertoires in COVID-19. Profiling relied on immunoSEQ multiplex PCR, and the TCRdb table lists in-frame clones only, not all of them. The repertoire consists of around 280,000 clones, with roughly 85% occurring once and the leading ten covering about 6%. The sequenced material came from PBMCs or T cells enriched from blood (not recorded which). The receptors derive from a woman in her thirties or forties who had recovered from COVID-19.

V usage is TRBV9 and J usage is TRBJ1-1; 10 bases match TRBD1. CDR1 and CDR2 (germline): SGDLS, YYNGEE. The V gene end was trimmed by 3 bases and the J gene end by 5 bases; junction bases not matched to a gene: 7. The CDR3 has 15 amino acids. The CDR3 sequence is CASSERQGASTEAFF. The CDR3 DNA reads as TGTGCCAGCAGCGAAAGACAGGGGGCGAGTACTGAAGCTTTCTTT.

The chain links TRBV20-1 to TRBJ1-1, with 7 bases matching TRBD1. CDR1 and CDR2 from the germline V gene are DFQATT and SNEGSKA (reference sequence). V trimming: 3 bases; J trimming: 1 base; junction bases outside the gene matches: 5. This CDR3 has 14 residues. CDR3 DNA: TGCAGTGCTAGTGCGAACAGGGGGAACACTGAAGCTTTCTTT. Protein: CSASANRGNTEAFF.

This chain uses TRBV7-3 with TRBJ2-2, with D unresolved. The V end lost 5 bases, the J end lost 7 bases, and 14 bases lay between the germline ends. CDR1 SGHTA and CDR2 FQGTGA come from the germline V gene. The CDR3 loop spans 14 amino acids. This CDR3 is CASSALVSGGELFF. DNA of the CDR3: TGTGCCAGCAGCGCGTTAGTGTCGGGCGGGGAGCTGTTTTTT.

This sequence joins TRBV14 and TRBJ1-6; maybe TRBD1 (5 bases). The germline V and J ends were trimmed by 4 bases and 9 bases, with 16 bases remaining between them. The CDR3 runs 15 residues. Germline loops: CDR1 SGHDN, CDR2 FVKESK. The CDR3 nucleotides read TGTGCCAGCAGCCGTTTCAGGGAGGGTAGTTCACCCCTCCACTTT. It translates to CASSRFREGSSPLHF.

The V call is TRBV27, the J call TRBJ2-2; the match to TRBD2 covers 9 bases. Germline values: CDR1 MNHEY, CDR2 SMNVEV (reference sequence). The V gene end was trimmed by 6 bases and the J gene end by 4 bases; junction bases not matched to a gene: 6. The CDR3 spans 15 residues. Here the CDR3 DNA reads TGTGCCAGCAGCCTTAGCGGGAGCGGCACCGGGGAGCTGTTTTTT. Its protein is CASSLSGSGTGELFF.

The chain links TRBV6-5 to TRBJ1-5; D is unresolved. This CDR3 contains 13 residues. Germline values: CDR1 MNHEY, CDR2 SVGAGI. V was shortened by 10 bases and J by 1 base, with 11 bases between the two germline ends. The CDR3 reads CATRVSSNQPQHF. In DNA form, the CDR3 reads TGTGCCACCCGGGTGTCGAGCAATCAGCCCCAGCATTTT.

In DNA form, the CDR3 reads TGTGCCAGTAGTTCCCGGGGTCTCGATGAAAAACTGTTTTTT. This sequence encodes CASSSRGLDEKLFF. The chain uses TRBV19 and TRBJ1-4; D not certain. The CDR3 runs 14 residues. V dropped 5 bases and J dropped 6 bases, with 13 bases sitting between them. The V gene's germline CDR1 is LNHDA and CDR2 SQIVND (reference sequence).